Listed below are T cell receptor beta chains from one sample, sequenced in a study of blood T cell repertoires in COVID-19. The protocol was immunoSEQ multiplex PCR, while the TCRdb copy is restricted to in-frame clones and leaves out a portion. The repertoire has 250,000 or so clones, about 85% of them found once; the top ten carry 5% to 7.5%. Material: PBMCs or T cells enriched from blood (not recorded which). Source of these receptors: a woman in her 50s who had been exposed to COVID-19. Each CDR3 is given with its conserved first and last residue. D genes are given only for firm matches. Where a row states a size, it is once, few, many or the class of an expanded clone; other rows omit it.

j_gene	v_gene	d_gene	len	abundance	CDR3nt	CDR3aa
TRBJ1-1	TRBV10-3	.	12	.	TGTGCCATCAGTGACGGGGGCACTGAAGCTTTCTTT	CAISDGGTEAFF
TRBJ1-1	TRBV18	.	14	.	TGTGCCAGCTCACCCAAGGGCAGGGTCACTGAAGCTTTCTTT	CASSPKGRVTEAFF
TRBJ2-1	TRBV27	TRBD1	13	.	TGTGCCAGCAGTTTATCTGGGACAGCTCAGCAGTTCTTC	CASSLSGTAQQFF
TRBJ2-2	TRBV11-2	.	15	.	TGTGCCAGCAGCCCCCTGTGGCAGCGCACCGGGGAGCTGTTTTTT	CASSPLWQRTGELFF
TRBJ2-5	TRBV19	TRBD2	14	.	TGTGCCAGCTCAAGGACTAGCGGGGGGGAGACCCAGTACTTC	CASSRTSGGETQYF
TRBJ1-6	TRBV12-3/TRBV12-4	.	13	.	TGTGCCAGCAGTTTGAGGAGGAATTCACCCCTCCACTTT	CASSLRRNSPLHF
TRBJ1-5	TRBV7-8	.	12	.	TGTGCCAGCAGCCCCCGCTCAGGTCTTCAGCATTTT	CASSPRSGLQHF
TRBJ1-4	TRBV4-1	TRBD1	17	few	TGCGCCAGCAGCCAAGGCTTCTCCGGGACAGAGAATGAAAAACTGTTTTTT	CASSQGFSGTENEKLFF
TRBJ1-2	TRBV5-5	.	17	.	TGTGCCAGCAGCATAATAACGCCGGGCCAGGGAGGACATGGCTACACCTTC	CASSIITPGQGGHGYTF
TRBJ2-7	TRBV19	TRBD2	16	.	TGTGCCAGTAGTGTCTCAGACGGGCGGGGGATGGGTGAGCAGTACTTC	CASSVSDGRGMGEQYF
TRBJ2-7	TRBV28	.	15	.	TGTGCCAGCAGTACTCTTAGGGAGTTCTCCTACGAGCAGTACTTC	CASSTLREFSYEQYF
TRBJ2-1	TRBV7-7	.	15	.	TGTGCCAGCAGCTTAGGTGTGGGAGTAGGCAATGAGCAGTTCTTC	CASSLGVGVGNEQFF
TRBJ1-1	TRBV5-6	TRBD1	14	.	TGTGCCAGCAGCTTAGGGGACAGGGTGGGGGAAGCTTTCTTT	CASSLGDRVGEAFF
TRBJ1-5	TRBV23-1	.	16	.	TGCGCCAGCAGTCCCCGGCGGGGTGGGCGCAATCAGCCCCAGCATTTT	CASSPRRGGRNQPQHF
TRBJ1-1	TRBV11-1	TRBD1	14	.	TGTGCCAGCAGCTTAAGGGGCAGGGGGCTTGAAGCTTTCTTT	CASSLRGRGLEAFF
TRBJ2-3	TRBV7-9	TRBD2	17	few	TGTGCCAGCAGCTTGTGGGCGAATGCGGGGGGGCAAGATACGCAGTATTTT	CASSLWANAGGQDTQYF
TRBJ2-7	TRBV11-2	TRBD1	14	few	TGTGCCAGCAGCTCCCCGGGACAGAAGTACGAGCAGTACTTC	CASSSPGQKYEQYF
TRBJ1-5	TRBV19	.	12	.	TGTGCCAGCGGACTTAAGGGCCAGCCCCAGCATTTT	CASGLKGQPQHF
TRBJ1-5	TRBV19	.	13	.	TGTGCCAGTAGTATACAGGTTAATCAGCCCCAGCATTTT	CASSIQVNQPQHF
TRBJ1-2	TRBV6-2/TRBV6-3	TRBD1	13	.	TGTGCCAGCAGTTTACAGGGGCGGATCGGCTACACCTTC	CASSLQGRIGYTF
TRBJ1-1	TRBV5-4	TRBD1	14	.	TGTGCCAGCAGCCCGGAATTAACAGGGGGCGTAAGGTTCTTT	CASSPELTGGVRFF
TRBJ2-2	TRBV11-2	.	15	.	TGTGCCAGCAGCTGGGCCGCCCCGGACACCGGGGAGCTGTTTTTT	CASSWAAPDTGELFF
TRBJ2-1	TRBV19	TRBD1	16	.	TGTGCCAGTAGTTTACAGGGGGTTCATCCCTACAATGAGCAGTTCTTC	CASSLQGVHPYNEQFF
TRBJ2-6	TRBV9	.	17	.	TGTGCCAGCAGCGTAGATTCTATTTTCTTGGGGGCCAACGTCCTGACTTTC	CASSVDSIFLGANVLTF
TRBJ1-5	TRBV5-6	TRBD1	17	once	TGTGCCAGCAGCTTGGGGGGACAGGCCATTAGCAATCAGCCCCAGCATTTT	CASSLGGQAISNQPQHF
TRBJ2-5	TRBV5-1	.	14	few	TGCGCCAGCAGCCGATTAGGAGGCCAAGAGACCCAGTACTTC	CASSRLGGQETQYF
TRBJ2-6	TRBV30	.	15	.	TGTGCCTGGAGTGTAGCCGCCTCTGGGGCCAACGTCCTGACTTTC	CAWSVAASGANVLTF
TRBJ1-5	TRBV5-5	.	12	.	TGTGCCAGCAGCTTATCGGGACAGCCCCAGCATTTT	CASSLSGQPQHF
TRBJ1-5	TRBV28	.	14	once	TGTGCCAGCCGTCAGCCTGGACAGAATCAGCCCCAGCATTTT	CASRQPGQNQPQHF
TRBJ2-5	TRBV2	TRBD1	15	.	TGTGCCAGCGGCCACAGGGGGCGGGGGACGGAGACCCAGTACTTC	CASGHRGRGTETQYF
TRBJ1-2	TRBV12-5	TRBD1	16	.	TGTGCTAGTGGTTTGGTAGGGACAGGGGGCAGCTATGGCTACACCTTC	CASGLVGTGGSYGYTF
TRBJ1-2	TRBV6-1	.	16	.	TGTGCCAGCAGTGAAGAAGTCGGGGGGACTAACTATGGCTACACCTTC	CASSEEVGGTNYGYTF
TRBJ2-5	TRBV6-1	.	14	.	TGTGCCAGCAGTGAGTTTGGGAGATCGGGGACCCAGTACTTC	CASSEFGRSGTQYF
TRBJ2-7	TRBV6-1	.	16	once	TGTGCCAGCAGTGAGAACCGGGACTCCCTTTCCTACGAGCAGTACTTC	CASSENRDSLSYEQYF
TRBJ1-4	TRBV3-1/TRBV3-2	TRBD1	13	once	TGTGCCAGCCAAAACAGGGGAGATGAAAAACTGTTTTTT	CASQNRGDEKLFF
TRBJ1-2	TRBV5-4	TRBD1	14	.	TGTGCCAGCAGCTTATTTGGACAGGTTTATGGCTACACCTTC	CASSLFGQVYGYTF
TRBJ2-2	TRBV12-5	.	14	.	TGTGCTAGTGGTTTGGCTCCGGGCACCGGGGAGCTGTTTTTT	CASGLAPGTGELFF
TRBJ2-1	TRBV15	TRBD1	15	once	TGTGCCACCAGCCTCGGGACAGGGGGCATAAATGAGCAGTTCTTC	CATSLGTGGINEQFF
TRBJ1-1	TRBV3-1/TRBV3-2	.	13	.	TGTGCCAGCAGCCGCAGGGTGAACACTGAAGCTTTCTTT	CASSRRVNTEAFF